One and the same sample provided the 5 T cell receptor beta chains below, sequenced in a study of blood T cell repertoires in COVID-19. TCRdb's table, derived via immunoSEQ multiplex PCR, lists solely in-frame clones and lacks some. The sample holds tens of thousands of clones; around 87% are singletons and the top ten take 6.5% to 8%. The sample was peripheral blood. These receptors were collected from a man over 45 with active COVID-19.

The chain links TRBV25-1 to TRBJ2-7; 7 bases map to TRBD1. Per the germline V gene, CDR1 is MGHDK and CDR2 is SYGVNS. V lost 3 bases and J lost 1; bases outside the gene matches: 12. There are 17 residues in the CDR3. The CDR3 loop reads CASSDSLVGTVSYEQYF. The CDR3 nucleotides are TGTGCCAGCAGTGATTCCTTGGTGGGGACAGTATCCTACGAGCAGTACTTC.

The rearrangement joins TRBV2 to TRBJ2-7; D gene unclear. CDR1 is SNHLY, CDR2 FYNNEI, per germline. This CDR3 has 16 amino acids. V lost 3 bases to trimming and J lost 2 bases, with 17 bases between them. Written as DNA, the CDR3 is TGTGCCAGCAGTGAGTTACTCTCTACCGTAACCTACGAGCAGTACTTC. This encodes CASSELLSTVTYEQYF. The complete variable domain, with remaining parts taken from reference TRBV2 and TRBJ2-7, reads EPEVTQTPSHQVTQMGQEVILRCVPISNHLYFYWYRQILGQKVEFLVSFYNNEISEKSEIFDDQFSVERPDGSNFTLKIRSTKLEDSAMYFCASSELLSTVTYEQYFGPGTRLTVT.

The gene calls are TRBV4-1 and TRBJ2-5; 7 bases line up with TRBD1. V lost 0 bases and J lost 4; bases outside the gene matches: 8. CDR3 length: 16 amino acids. The germline gives CDR1 MGHRA, CDR2 YSYEKL. This CDR3 is CASSQETGLGAETQYF. The DNA of the CDR3 is TGCGCCAGCAGCCAAGAGACAGGGCTTGGGGCAGAGACCCAGTACTTC.

The chain combines TRBV27 with TRBJ2-6; D unresolved. Germline lookup yields CDR1 MNHEY and CDR2 SMNVEV (reference sequence). The CDR3 consists of 15 residues. Trimming took 3 bases from V and 0 from J, leaving 6 bases between them. DNA of the CDR3: TGTGCCAGCAGTTTGAGCTTCTCTGGGGCCAACGTCCTGACTTTC. Residues: CASSLSFSGANVLTF.

The chain uses TRBV7-3 and TRBJ2-1, with 10 bases lining up with TRBD2. Trimming removed 1 base from V and 9 bases from J; junction bases left unmatched: 9. The CDR3 totals 16 residues. The V gene's germline CDR1 is SGHTA and CDR2 FQGTGA. This chain's CDR3 is CASSLRGGTSEVEQFF. DNA for the CDR3: TGTGCCAGCAGCTTAAGGGGAGGGACTAGCGAGGTTGAGCAGTTCTTC. The full variable domain, with the rest looked up from reference TRBV7-3 and TRBJ2-1, is GAGVSQTPSNKVTEKGKYVELRCDPISGHTALYWYRQSLGQGPEFLIYFQGTGAADDSGLPNDRFFAVRPEGSVSTLKIQRTERGDSAVYLCASSLRGGTSEVEQFFGPGTRLTVL.